The T cell receptor (beta chain) under discussion was sequenced for a study of monozygotic twins with inflammatory bowel disease. Blood (2.5 ml) was collected from every donor individually. The CDR3 is 13 amino acids. Germline-derived CDR1 and CDR2 are GTSNPN and SVGIG (reference sequence). TCRdb reprocessed the 5' RACE reads, keeping one entry per CDR3 protein, no DNA. The listing contains 310,000 or so distinct CDR3 sequences. Sequenced material: blood. The clonotype comes from a human donor with ulcerative colitis or Crohn's disease, or a healthy co-twin of an affected twin (not recorded which). The chain is built from TRBV30 and TRBJ1-1. CDR3 loop: CAWSVRENTEAFF.